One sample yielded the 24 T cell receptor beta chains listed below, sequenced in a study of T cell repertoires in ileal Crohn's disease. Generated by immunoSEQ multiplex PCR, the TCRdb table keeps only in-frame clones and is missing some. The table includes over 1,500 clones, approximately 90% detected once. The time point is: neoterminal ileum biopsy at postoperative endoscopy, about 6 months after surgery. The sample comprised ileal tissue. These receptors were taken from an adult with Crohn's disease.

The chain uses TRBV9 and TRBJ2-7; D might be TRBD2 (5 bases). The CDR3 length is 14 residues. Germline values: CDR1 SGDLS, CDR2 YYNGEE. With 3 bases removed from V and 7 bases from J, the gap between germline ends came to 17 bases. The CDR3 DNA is TGTGCCAGCAGCGGGTTCGACGGGAAAGGAGAGCAGTACTTC. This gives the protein CASSGFDGKGEQYF. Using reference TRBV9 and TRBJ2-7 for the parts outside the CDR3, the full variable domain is DSGVTQTPKHLITATGQRVTLRCSPRSGDLSVYWYQQSLDQGLQFLIQYYNGEERAKGNILERFSAQQFPDLHSELNLSSLELGDSALYFCASSGFDGKGEQYFGPGTRLTVT.

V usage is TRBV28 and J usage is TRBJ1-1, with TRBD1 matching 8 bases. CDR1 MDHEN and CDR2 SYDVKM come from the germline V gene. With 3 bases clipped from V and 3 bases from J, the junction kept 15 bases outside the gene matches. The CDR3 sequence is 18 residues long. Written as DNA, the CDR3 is TGTGCCAGCAGTTTTTCCGCCGCAGGGGGCTCACTCGACACTGAAGCTTTCTTT. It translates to CASSFSAAGGSLDTEAFF.

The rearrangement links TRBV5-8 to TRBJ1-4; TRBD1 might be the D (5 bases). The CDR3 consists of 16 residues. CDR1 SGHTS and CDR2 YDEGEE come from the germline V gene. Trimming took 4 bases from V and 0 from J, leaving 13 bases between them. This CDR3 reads CASSPLGLSTNEKLFF. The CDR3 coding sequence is TGTGCCAGCAGCCCCTTGGGACTTTCAACTAATGAAAAACTGTTTTTT.

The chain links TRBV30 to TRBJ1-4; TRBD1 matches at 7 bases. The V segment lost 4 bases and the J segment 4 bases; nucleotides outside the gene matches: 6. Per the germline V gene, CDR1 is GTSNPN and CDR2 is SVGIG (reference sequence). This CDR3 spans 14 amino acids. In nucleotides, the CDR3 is TGTGCCTGGACCAGGGGGTCCGGTAATGAAAAACTGTTTTTT. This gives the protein CAWTRGSGNEKLFF. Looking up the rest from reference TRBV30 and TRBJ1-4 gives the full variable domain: SQTIHQWPATLVQPVGSPLSLECTVEGTSNPNLYWYRQAAGRGLQLLFYSVGIGQISSEVPQNLSASRPQDRQFILSSKKLLLSDSGFYLCAWTRGSGNEKLFFGSGTQLSVL.

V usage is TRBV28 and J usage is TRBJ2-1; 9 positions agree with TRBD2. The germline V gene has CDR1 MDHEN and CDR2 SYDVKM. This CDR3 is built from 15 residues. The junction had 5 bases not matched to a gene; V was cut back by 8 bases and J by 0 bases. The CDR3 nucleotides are TGTGCCAGCGATATTAGCGGGAGCTCCTACAATGAGCAGTTCTTC. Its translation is CASDISGSSYNEQFF.

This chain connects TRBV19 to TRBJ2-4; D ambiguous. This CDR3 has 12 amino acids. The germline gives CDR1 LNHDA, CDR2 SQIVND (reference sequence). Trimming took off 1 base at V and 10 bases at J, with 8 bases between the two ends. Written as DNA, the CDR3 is TGTGCCAGTAGTATAGGAGGAGAGATTCAGTACTTC. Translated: CASSIGGEIQYF.

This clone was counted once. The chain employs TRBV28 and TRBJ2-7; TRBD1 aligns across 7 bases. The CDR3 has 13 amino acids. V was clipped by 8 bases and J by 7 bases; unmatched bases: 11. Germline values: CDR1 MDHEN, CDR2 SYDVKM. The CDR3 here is CASGATGVGEQYF. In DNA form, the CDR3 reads TGTGCCAGCGGAGCTACAGGGGTGGGGGAGCAGTACTTC.

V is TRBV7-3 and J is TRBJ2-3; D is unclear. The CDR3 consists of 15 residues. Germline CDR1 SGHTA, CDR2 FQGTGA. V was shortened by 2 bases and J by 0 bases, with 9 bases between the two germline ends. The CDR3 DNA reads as TGTGCCAGCAGCTTAGAACCTACCAGCACAGATACGCAGTATTTT. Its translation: CASSLEPTSTDTQYF.

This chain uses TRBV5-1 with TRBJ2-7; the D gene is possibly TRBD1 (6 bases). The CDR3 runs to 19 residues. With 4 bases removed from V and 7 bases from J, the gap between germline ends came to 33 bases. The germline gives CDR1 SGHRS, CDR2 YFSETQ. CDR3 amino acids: CASSPRGQQYGTTLREQYF. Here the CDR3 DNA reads TGCGCCAGCAGCCCTCGGGGACAACAGTACGGAACTACACTACGGGAGCAGTACTTC.

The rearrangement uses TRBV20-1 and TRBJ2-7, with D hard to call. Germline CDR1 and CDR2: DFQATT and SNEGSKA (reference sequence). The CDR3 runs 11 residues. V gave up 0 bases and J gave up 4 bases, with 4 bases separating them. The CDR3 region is CSARDMYEQYF. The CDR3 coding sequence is TGCAGTGCTAGAGATATGTACGAGCAGTACTTC.

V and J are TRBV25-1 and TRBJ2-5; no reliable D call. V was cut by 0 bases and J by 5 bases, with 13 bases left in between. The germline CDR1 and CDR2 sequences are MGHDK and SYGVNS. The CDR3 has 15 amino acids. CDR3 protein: CASSEYSIGLETQYF. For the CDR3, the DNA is TGTGCCAGCAGTGAATATAGCATTGGTTTGGAGACCCAGTACTTC.

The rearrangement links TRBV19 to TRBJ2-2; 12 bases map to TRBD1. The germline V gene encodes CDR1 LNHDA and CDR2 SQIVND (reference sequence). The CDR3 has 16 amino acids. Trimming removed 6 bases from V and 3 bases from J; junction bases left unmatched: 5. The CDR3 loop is CASSPGTGGYTGELFF. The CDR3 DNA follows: TGTGCCAGTAGCCCAGGGACAGGGGGCTACACCGGGGAGCTGTTTTTT.

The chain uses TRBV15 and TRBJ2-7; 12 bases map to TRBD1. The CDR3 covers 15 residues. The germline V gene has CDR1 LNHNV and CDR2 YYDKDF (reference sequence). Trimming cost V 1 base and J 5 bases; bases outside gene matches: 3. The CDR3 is CATSRGDRGLDEQYF. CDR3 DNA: TGTGCCACCAGCAGAGGGGACAGGGGGCTCGACGAGCAGTACTTC.

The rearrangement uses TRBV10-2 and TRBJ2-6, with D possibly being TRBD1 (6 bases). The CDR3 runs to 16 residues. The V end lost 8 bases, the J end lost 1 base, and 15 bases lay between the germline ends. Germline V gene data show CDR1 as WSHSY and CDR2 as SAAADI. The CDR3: CASASTRGSGANVLTF. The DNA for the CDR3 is TGCGCCAGCGCATCGACCAGGGGTTCTGGGGCCAACGTCCTGACTTTC.

As DNA, the CDR3 is TGTGCCAGCAGCTTCAGGGGAGTAAACACCGGGGAGCTGTTTTTT. This translates into CASSFRGVNTGELFF. The J gene is TRBJ2-2, the V gene TRBV11-1; possibly TRBD1 for D (6 bases). The germline CDR1 and CDR2 sequences are SGHAT and FQDESV (reference sequence). The length of the CDR3 is 15 residues. V dropped 3 bases and J dropped 2 bases, with 10 bases sitting between them.

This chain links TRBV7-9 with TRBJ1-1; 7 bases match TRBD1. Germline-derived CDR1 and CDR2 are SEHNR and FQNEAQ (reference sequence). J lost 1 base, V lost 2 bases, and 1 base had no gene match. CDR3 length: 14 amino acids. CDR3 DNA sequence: TGTGCCAGCAGCTTACAGGGGGGGAACACTGAAGCTTTCTTT. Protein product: CASSLQGGNTEAFF.

CDR3 protein: CASRLSGPQETQYF. In DNA form, the CDR3 reads TGTGCCAGCCGATTATCGGGGCCCCAAGAGACCCAGTACTTC. V and J are TRBV27 and TRBJ2-5; either TRBD1 or TRBD2 may supply D (5 bases each). Looked up from germline, CDR1 is MNHEY and CDR2 is SMNVEV (reference sequence). The CDR3 is made up of 14 amino acids. V lost 8 bases and J 1 base, leaving 14 bases between the germline ends.

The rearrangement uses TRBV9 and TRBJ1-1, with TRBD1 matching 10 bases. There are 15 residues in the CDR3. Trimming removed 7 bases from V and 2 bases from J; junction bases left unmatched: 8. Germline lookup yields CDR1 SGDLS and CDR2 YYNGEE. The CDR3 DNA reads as TGTGCCAGCGGGACAGGGGCCCTCGGTAACACTGAAGCTTTCTTT. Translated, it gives CASGTGALGNTEAFF.

CDR3 amino acids: CARSFGRHVTDTANTGELFF. The CDR3, as DNA: TGTGCCAGAAGCTTCGGCCGGCACGTAACGGACACGGCGAACACCGGGGAGCTGTTTTTT. The gene calls are TRBV5-3 and TRBJ2-2; tentatively, D is TRBD1 (5 bases). TRBV5-3 is flagged as an ORF with uncertain function. The CDR3 length is 20 residues. V lost 2 bases to trimming and J lost 0 bases, with 23 bases between them.

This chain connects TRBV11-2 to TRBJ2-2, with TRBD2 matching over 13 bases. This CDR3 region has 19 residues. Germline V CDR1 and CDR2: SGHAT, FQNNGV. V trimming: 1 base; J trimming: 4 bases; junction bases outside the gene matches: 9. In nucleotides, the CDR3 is TGTGCCAGCAGCTTAGGCTTAACCGGGACTAGCGGGATCACCGGGGAGCTGTTTTTT. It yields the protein CASSLGLTGTSGITGELFF. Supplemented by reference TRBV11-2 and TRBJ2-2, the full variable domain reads EAGVAQSPRYKIIEKRQSVAFWCNPISGHATLYWYQQILGQGPKLLIQFQNNGVVDDSQLPKDRFSAERLKGVDSTLKIQPAKLEDSAVYLCASSLGLTGTSGITGELFFGEGSRLTVL.

The CDR3 region has the DNA TGTGCCAGCAGCCCAGGGACATTCAACACCGGGGAGCTGTTTTTT. This translates into CASSPGTFNTGELFF. This chain connects TRBV7-3 to TRBJ2-2, with D possibly matching TRBD1 (6 bases). Germline V gene sequence: CDR1 SGHTA, CDR2 FQGTGA. Trimming took off 5 bases at V and 2 bases at J, with 12 bases between the two ends. The CDR3 consists of 15 residues.

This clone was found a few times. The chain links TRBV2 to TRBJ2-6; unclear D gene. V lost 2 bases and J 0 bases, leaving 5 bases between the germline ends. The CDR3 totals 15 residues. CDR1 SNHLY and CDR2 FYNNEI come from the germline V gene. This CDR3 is CASSEQASGANVLTF. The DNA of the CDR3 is TGTGCCAGCAGTGAACAAGCCTCTGGGGCCAACGTCCTGACTTTC.

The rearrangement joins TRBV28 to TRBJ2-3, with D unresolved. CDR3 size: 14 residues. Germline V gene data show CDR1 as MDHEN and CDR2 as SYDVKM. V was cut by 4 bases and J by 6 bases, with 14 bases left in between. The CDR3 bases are TGTGCCAGCAGTTCGTGGGCCCGAGAGGATACGCAGTATTTT. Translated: CASSSWAREDTQYF.

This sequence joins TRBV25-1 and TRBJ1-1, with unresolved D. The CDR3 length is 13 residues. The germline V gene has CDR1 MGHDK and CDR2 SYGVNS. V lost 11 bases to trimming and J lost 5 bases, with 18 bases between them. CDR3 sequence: CAVAGQERTEAFF. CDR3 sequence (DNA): TGTGCCGTGGCAGGTCAAGAAAGGACTGAAGCTTTCTTT.